The T cell receptor (beta chain) under discussion was sequenced for a study of cytomegalovirus exposure and HLA in healthy donors. Broader study findings: Associated with cytomegalovirus, according to the listing, were fewer than 200 TCR beta chains. Versus the approximately 720-donor mean, an Asian-associated ancestry cluster reportedly showed fewer N-insertions in a later analysis.

PCR employed 60 Vbeta and 13 Jbeta primers. Methods used by the authors: In a later analysis, of roughly 73 million unique beta chains, about 10 million appeared in at least two donors. The method was immunoSEQ multiplex PCR; TCRdb's version includes in-frame clones alone and lacks a portion of them. Clonal size and the V and J genes are those of that table, whereas D and trimming came from the DNA. This repertoire shows more than 95,000 clones, about three quarters found once; its top ten account for about 5.4%. A word on this clone: Antigen unknown.

The CDR3 runs to 17 residues. Germline V CDR1 and CDR2: KGHSH, LQKENI. With 2 bases clipped from V and 1 base from J, the junction kept 10 bases outside the gene matches. V and J are TRBV18 and TRBJ2-5; 7 bases align to TRBD2. The TCR comes from a young woman in good health and CMV-seropositive. Sequencing was done on a sample of PBMCs. The CDR3: CASSPGRGSSGQETQYF. The CDR3, as DNA: TGTGCCAGCTCACCAGGGCGGGGGAGTAGCGGCCAAGAGACCCAGTACTTC.